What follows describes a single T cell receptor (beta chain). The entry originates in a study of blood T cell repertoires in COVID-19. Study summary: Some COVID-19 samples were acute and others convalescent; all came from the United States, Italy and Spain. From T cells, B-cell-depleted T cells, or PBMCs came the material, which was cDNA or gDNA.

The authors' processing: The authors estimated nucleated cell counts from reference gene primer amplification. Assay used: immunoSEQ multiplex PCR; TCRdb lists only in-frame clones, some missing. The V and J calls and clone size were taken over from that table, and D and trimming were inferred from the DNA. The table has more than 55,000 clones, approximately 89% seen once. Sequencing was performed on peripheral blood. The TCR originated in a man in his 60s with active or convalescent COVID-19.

CDR3 coding DNA: TGTGCCAGCAGTTATGGGCAGGGCTTAGGCTACACCTTC. It translates to CASSYGQGLGYTF. The V and J genes are TRBV6-5 and TRBJ1-2; tentative D call: TRBD1 (5 bases). The CDR3 is 13 amino acids. V lost 3 bases and J 8 bases, leaving 13 bases between the germline ends. CDR1 and CDR2 (germline): MNHEY, SVGAGI.